These 18 T cell receptor beta chains were sequenced from one sample in a study of T-cell memory formation after mild COVID-19. TCRdb ran MiXCR on the 5' RACE reads and lists one entry per CDR3 protein. The sample contains 200,000 to 300,000 distinct CDR3 sequences, roughly a sixth of which appear only once. Input material: PBMCs or a T cell subset sorted from them (not recorded which). The receptors were sampled from a man between 18 and 29 years old who had mild COVID-19 (a few samples of this study predate the infection). Cell type and time point are not known.

The chain uses TRBV29-1 and TRBJ1-2; 8 bases match TRBD1. The trim removed 7 bases at V and 7 bases at J, leaving 5 bases unmatched. Germline CDR1 reads SQVTM; CDR2 reads ANQGSEA. The CDR3 has 11 residues. In DNA form, the CDR3 reads TGCAGCGCATCGACAGGGGCTGGCTACACCTTC. Translated, it gives CSASTGAGYTF.

The chain has TRBV30 and TRBJ2-7; D is unresolved. From germline, CDR1 is GTSNPN and CDR2 SVGIG (reference sequence). V was trimmed by 0 bases and J by 4 bases, leaving 4 bases between them. The CDR3 length is 11 residues. The CDR3 nucleotides are TGTGCCTGGAGTGTACTTTACGAGCAGTACTTC. This sequence encodes CAWSVLYEQYF.

The chain recombines TRBV6-1 with TRBJ2-1; perhaps TRBD2 as D (7 bases). Per germline, CDR1 MNHNS and CDR2 SASEGT. This CDR3 is built from 12 residues. Trimming shortened V by 6 bases and J by 10 bases, and 13 bases separated the two germline ends. CDR3 in amino acids: CASRKGGGEQFF. The DNA of the CDR3 is TGTGCCAGCAGGAAAGGGGGGGGGGAGCAGTTCTTC.

This chain links TRBV7-9 with TRBJ2-5; a possible D gene is TRBD1 (6 bases). Germline CDR1 SEHNR, CDR2 FQNEAQ (reference sequence). V lost 1 base to trimming and J lost 4 bases, with 16 bases between them. The CDR3 is 16 residues long. The CDR3 loop reads CASSLGVAGEGETQYF. The CDR3 coding sequence is TGTGCCAGCAGCTTAGGCGTGGCAGGGGAAGGAGAGACCCAGTACTTC. The whole variable domain, filled in from reference TRBV7-9 and TRBJ2-5, reads DTGVSQNPRHKITKRGQNVTFRCDPISEHNRLYWYRQTLGQGPEFLTYFQNEAQLEKSRLLSDRFSAERPKGSFSTLEIQRTEQGDSAMYLCASSLGVAGEGETQYFGPGTRLLVL.

V is TRBV7-2 and J is TRBJ2-1, with 7 positions matching TRBD2. Germline V lookup: CDR1 SGHTA, CDR2 FQGNSA. The length of the CDR3 is 12 residues. The junction had 2 bases not matched to a gene; V was cut back by 2 bases and J by 10 bases. The DNA of the CDR3 is TGTGCCAGCAGCTTAATAGCGGGCGAGCAGTTCTTC. Amino acids: CASSLIAGEQFF.

V usage is TRBV5-1 and J usage is TRBJ2-1; D remains unclear. V was shortened by 3 bases and J by 8 bases, with 15 bases between the two germline ends. Germline V gene lookup returns CDR1 SGHRS and CDR2 YFSETQ. The CDR3 is 14 residues long. CDR3 protein: CASSSNPEVYEQFF. The CDR3, as DNA: TGCGCCAGCAGCTCCAACCCTGAGGTCTATGAGCAGTTCTTC.

There are a few counts of this clonotype. This chain joins TRBV7-2 and TRBJ2-1; D possibly uses TRBD1 or TRBD2 (5 bases each). Between the trimmed V and J ends, which lost 0 bases and 6 bases, there was a span of 6 bases. This CDR3 region has 13 residues. Germline CDR1 reads SGHTA; CDR2 reads FQGNSA. The CDR3 here is CASSLAGTNEQFF. The DNA for the CDR3 is TGTGCCAGCAGCTTAGCCGGGACCAATGAGCAGTTCTTC.

This clonotype was seen at least ten times. The gene calls are TRBV5-1 and TRBJ2-1; D is undetermined. Per the germline V gene, CDR1 is SGHRS and CDR2 is YFSETQ. V shed 5 bases and J shed 6 bases, with 6 bases lying between them. The CDR3 consists of 11 residues. Here the CDR3 reads CASSYTNEQFF. CDR3 sequence (DNA): TGCGCCAGCAGTTACACCAATGAGCAGTTCTTC.

This clonotype was detected many times. The V call is TRBV2, the J call TRBJ2-3; 11 bases are a match to TRBD2. Germline V CDR1 and CDR2: SNHLY, FYNNEI. This CDR3 region has 14 residues. The V gene end was trimmed by 8 bases and the J gene end by 2 bases; junction bases not matched to a gene: 3. CDR3 bases: TGTGCCAGCCGTAGCGGGGGGGACACAGATACGCAGTATTTT. Translating it yields CASRSGGDTDTQYF. The variable domain in full, completed from reference TRBV2 and TRBJ2-3, reads EPEVTQTPSHQVTQMGQEVILRCVPISNHLYFYWYRQILGQKVEFLVSFYNNEISEKSEIFDDQFSVERPDGSNFTLKIRSTKLEDSAMYFCASRSGGDTDTQYFGPGTRLTVL.

The chain employs TRBV20-1 and TRBJ1-1, with D perhaps matching TRBD1 (6 bases). The germline V gene has CDR1 DFQATT and CDR2 SNEGSKA (reference sequence). This CDR3 has 13 residues. V was clipped by 5 bases and J by 0 bases, with 10 bases between them. DNA for the CDR3: TGCAGTGCTCTTGGACAGATGAACACTGAAGCTTTCTTT. Translating it yields CSALGQMNTEAFF.

The chain has TRBV7-2 and TRBJ1-3, with unresolved D. V lost 2 bases and J lost 9, with 8 bases in between. This CDR3 comprises 12 residues. The germline V gene encodes CDR1 SGHTA and CDR2 FQGNSA. CDR3 nucleotide sequence: TGTGCCAGCAGCTTAAGTGGTCCCACCATATATTTT. This codes for CASSLSGPTIYF.

The rearrangement links TRBV2 to TRBJ2-3; 7 nucleotides agree with TRBD2. Germline V gene data show CDR1 as SNHLY and CDR2 as FYNNEI. J lost 7 bases, V lost 7 bases, and 8 bases had no gene match. The CDR3 has 13 residues. This CDR3 is CASTWTGGNTQYF. CDR3 in DNA: TGTGCCAGCACCTGGACGGGGGGAAATACGCAGTATTTT.

This clonotype was counted a single time. The CDR3: CASSFRTGPYNEQFF. CDR3 nucleotide sequence: TGTGCCAGCAGTTTCCGGACAGGGCCCTACAATGAGCAGTTCTTC. The chain employs TRBV12-3 or TRBV12-4 and TRBJ2-1; 8 bases agree with TRBD1. J gave up 2 bases and V 3 bases, and 3 bases lay outside the gene matches. The CDR3 covers 15 residues.

The chain recombines TRBV20-1 with TRBJ2-1; D is possibly TRBD2 (5 bases). Germline V gives CDR1 DFQATT, CDR2 SNEGSKA (reference sequence). CDR3 length equals 13 residues. Trimming took off 5 bases at V and 9 bases at J, with 17 bases between the two ends. As DNA, the CDR3 is TGCAGTGCTGCGGTTCCCCCCGGGGTTGAGCAGTTCTTC. Protein: CSAAVPPGVEQFF.

The count of this clonotype is one. V is TRBV5-1 and J is TRBJ1-2; D not certain. The CDR3 is made up of 12 amino acids. CDR1 is SGHRS and CDR2 is YFSETQ in the germline V gene. Deletions cut 5 bases from V and 6 bases from J, with 11 bases between. The CDR3 loop is CASSSLGHGYTF. The CDR3, as DNA: TGCGCCAGCAGTAGCCTTGGCCATGGCTACACCTTC.

The chain employs TRBV18 and TRBJ2-3; possibly TRBD2 for D (6 bases). V shed 6 bases and J shed 4 bases, with 11 bases lying between them. This CDR3 comprises 13 residues. The germline gives CDR1 KGHSH, CDR2 LQKENI. This chain's CDR3 is CASSRLVADTQYF. The CDR3 region has the DNA TGTGCCAGCTCGCGACTAGTTGCAGATACGCAGTATTTT. Supplemented by reference TRBV18 and TRBJ2-3, the full variable domain reads NAGVMQNPRHLVRRRGQEARLRCSPMKGHSHVYWYRQLPEEGLKFMVYLQKENIIDESGMPKERFSAEFPKEGPSILRIQQVVRGDSAAYFCASSRLVADTQYFGPGTRLTVL.

This clonotype was found a few times. This chain links TRBV7-2 with TRBJ2-2, with 10 bases matching TRBD1. Germline trimming cut 3 bases from V and 8 bases from J; bases unmatched to any gene: 6. The CDR3 has 15 amino acids. Germline loops: CDR1 SGHTA, CDR2 FQGNSA. CDR3 amino acids: CASSFRDRGKGELFF. The CDR3 coding sequence is TGTGCCAGCAGCTTCCGGGACAGGGGAAAAGGGGAGCTGTTTTTT. Filled out from reference TRBV7-2 and TRBJ2-2, the complete variable domain reads GAGVSQSPSNKVTEKGKDVELRCDPISGHTALYWYRQSLGQGLEFLIYFQGNSAPDKSGLPSDRFSAERTGGSVSTLTIQRTQQEDSAVYLCASSFRDRGKGELFFGEGSRLTVL.

This clonotype was counted ten times or more. The V and J genes are TRBV7-6 and TRBJ2-5; 9 nucleotides agree with TRBD2. The V and J ends lost 2 bases and 0 bases, in that order; junction bases with no gene match: 1. The CDR3 covers 15 residues. Germline V CDR1 and CDR2: SGHVS, FNYEAQ. CDR3 loop: CASSLRLADQETQYF. CDR3 nucleotide sequence: TGTGCCAGCAGCTTAAGACTAGCGGACCAAGAGACCCAGTACTTC.